These 14 T cell receptor beta chains originate from one sample sequenced in a study of T cell responses to AZD1222 COVID-19 vaccine. Sequencing used immunoSEQ multiplex PCR; TCRdb keeps in-frame clones, though not all of them. Here the sample spans roughly 130,000 clones, 88% being singletons. The sample consisted of peripheral blood, taken on day 0 of AZD1222 vaccination. These receptors were obtained from an adult in good health.

The chain recombines TRBV6-1 with TRBJ2-2, with 10 positions matching TRBD1. CDR3 length: 16 residues. Germline-derived CDR1 and CDR2 are MNHNS and SASEGT. Trimming cost V 4 bases and J 4 bases; bases outside gene matches: 6. The CDR3 coding sequence is TGTGCCAGCAGTGCCCGGGACAGGGGACCCACCGGGGAGCTGTTTTTT. Translation: CASSARDRGPTGELFF.

The genes are TRBV25-1 and TRBJ1-1; no firm D call. This CDR3 is built from 14 residues. The ends were cut back, 1 base at V and 2 bases at J, with 8 bases in the middle. The V gene's germline CDR1 is MGHDK and CDR2 SYGVNS. CDR3 protein: CASSESWGNTEAFF. CDR3 in DNA: TGTGCCAGCAGTGAATCGTGGGGTAACACTGAAGCTTTCTTT.

This clone has at least ten counts. The V call is TRBV7-3, the J call TRBJ1-6; 8 positions agree with TRBD1. The germline CDR1 and CDR2 sequences are SGHTA and FQGTGA. The CDR3 runs to 14 residues. V lost 4 bases to trimming and J lost 10 bases; unmatched junction nucleotides: 6. CDR3 amino acids: CASSSTGGRSPLHF. The CDR3 nucleotides read TGTGCCAGCAGCTCTACAGGGGGTAGGTCACCCCTCCACTTT.

V gene TRBV18 combines with J gene TRBJ1-1; TRBD1 might be the D (5 bases). CDR3 size: 16 residues. Deletions cut 4 bases from V and 0 bases from J, with 15 bases between. CDR1 is KGHSH, CDR2 LQKENI, per germline. The CDR3 DNA is TGTGCCAGCTCACAAACGGACGGGGGAATGAACACTGAAGCTTTCTTT. Protein sequence: CASSQTDGGMNTEAFF.

The rearrangement joins TRBV5-1 to TRBJ2-6; 9 bases map to TRBD1. This CDR3 is 17 amino acids long. The V gene end was trimmed by 4 bases and the J gene end by 0 bases; junction bases not matched to a gene: 5. Germline V gene data show CDR1 as SGHRS and CDR2 as YFSETQ. The CDR3 is CASSDGTGPSGANVLTF. In nucleotides, the CDR3 is TGCGCCAGCAGCGACGGGACAGGGCCCTCTGGGGCCAACGTCCTGACTTTC.

The CDR3 is CASSFGQGVDNEQFF. CDR3 in DNA: TGTGCCAGCAGCTTCGGACAGGGGGTGGACAATGAGCAGTTCTTC. The V and J genes are TRBV5-5 and TRBJ2-1; 10 bases are shared with TRBD1. With 2 bases clipped from V and 5 bases from J, the junction kept 4 bases outside the gene matches. The CDR3 totals 15 residues. In germline, CDR1 is SGHKS, CDR2 YYEKEE (reference sequence).

The CDR3 bases are TGTGCCTGGAGTGTGGCACAGGGCGCTGAAGCTTTCTTT. This translates into CAWSVAQGAEAFF. The chain links TRBV30 to TRBJ1-1, with D tentatively TRBD1 (6 bases). V shed 0 bases and J shed 6 bases, with 11 bases lying between them. The germline V gene has CDR1 GTSNPN and CDR2 SVGIG (reference sequence). The CDR3 has 13 residues. Together with reference TRBV30 and TRBJ1-1, the CDR3 gives the full variable domain: SQTIHQWPATLVQPVGSPLSLECTVEGTSNPNLYWYRQAAGRGLQLLFYSVGIGQISSEVPQNLSASRPQDRQFILSSKKLLLSDSGFYLCAWSVAQGAEAFFGQGTRLTVV.

The V call is TRBV25-1, the J call TRBJ2-7; TRBD2 matches at 9 bases. V lost 4 bases, J lost 4 bases, and 2 bases stayed unmatched. The CDR3 is 13 residues long. Per the germline V gene, CDR1 is MGHDK and CDR2 is SYGVNS. CDR3 nucleotides: TGTGCCAGCAGTGTAGCGGGAGCGTACGAGCAGTACTTC. Its protein product is CASSVAGAYEQYF.

This clone has only a few counts. In the same sample, other DNA sequences code for this CDR3. The rearrangement uses TRBV5-6 and TRBJ1-2; no firm D call. Germline-derived CDR1 and CDR2 are SGHDT and YYEEEE. The CDR3 runs to 13 residues. The V and J ends lost 0 bases and 4 bases respectively, with 7 bases between them. This CDR3 reads CASSLGTVYGYTF. The CDR3 nucleotides are TGTGCCAGCAGCTTGGGAACCGTCTATGGCTACACCTTC.

The chain combines TRBV29-1 with TRBJ2-3; 7 bases line up with TRBD2. Trimming cost V 6 bases and J 5 bases; bases outside gene matches: 14. The germline V gene has CDR1 SQVTM and CDR2 ANQGSEA. The CDR3 has 15 amino acids. CDR3 sequence: CSVGGDSGRVDTQYF. In DNA form, the CDR3 reads TGCAGCGTCGGAGGGGATTCGGGGAGGGTAGATACGCAGTATTTT.

The genes are TRBV7-9 and TRBJ2-2, with D possibly being TRBD1 (6 bases). V dropped 5 bases and J dropped 0 bases, with 10 bases sitting between them. The CDR3 totals 15 residues. Germline V gene sequence: CDR1 SEHNR, CDR2 FQNEAQ (reference sequence). The CDR3 nucleotides are TGTGCCAGCAGCATCGGGACACCGAACACCGGGGAGCTGTTTTTT. It specifies CASSIGTPNTGELFF.

This clone was counted a single time. The chain joins TRBV2 to TRBJ1-4; no clear D gene. Germline V gives CDR1 SNHLY, CDR2 FYNNEI. Trimming left V 11 bases short and J 5 bases short, with 15 bases between. The CDR3 extends over 13 amino acids. The chain's CDR3 is CAAAGTENEKLFF. The CDR3 region has the DNA TGTGCCGCGGCAGGTACAGAGAATGAAAAACTGTTTTTT.

This clone was detected only once. The chain carries TRBV10-1 and TRBJ2-1; a possible D gene is TRBD2 (6 bases). This CDR3 comprises 14 residues. CDR1 and CDR2 from the germline V gene are WNHNN and SYGVQD (reference sequence). V lost 0 bases and J lost 10, with 13 bases in between. The CDR3 loop reads CASSESGLAKEQFF. The CDR3 DNA reads TGCGCCAGCAGTGAGTCAGGTCTAGCGAAAGAGCAGTTCTTC.

The gene calls are TRBV12-3 or TRBV12-4 and TRBJ2-5; a weak D match, TRBD1 (6 bases). The CDR3 length is 13 residues. V was cut by 2 bases and J by 6 bases, with 10 bases left in between. The CDR3 spells CASSLQGLKTQYF. CDR3 in DNA: TGTGCCAGCAGTTTACAGGGGTTGAAGACCCAGTACTTC.